Following are 17 T cell receptor beta chains from one sample sequenced in a study of blood T cells in healthy people across ages. The authors ran a second PCR of about 7 to 11 cycles using a sample-barcoded 5' primer and a J-beta primer mix. TCRdb recomputed calls from the 5' RACE reads with MiXCR, one row per CDR3 protein. The data hold about 1.8 million distinct CDR3 sequences, with 40% to 55% observed a single time. The sequenced sample was blood. These receptors were taken from a woman aged 40 to 50 in good health.

This clonotype was seen more than once but under ten times. This chain joins TRBV9 and TRBJ2-5; TRBD2 agrees at 13 bases. The CDR3 spans 17 residues. With 0 bases clipped from V and 2 bases from J, the junction kept 4 bases outside the gene matches. Germline assignment: CDR1 SGDLS and CDR2 YYNGEE. Written as DNA, the CDR3 is TGTGCCAGCAGCGTAGGGGGACTAGCGGGGATACAAGAGACCCAGTACTTC. Protein sequence: CASSVGGLAGIQETQYF.

The rearrangement links TRBV7-9 to TRBJ2-3, with TRBD2 identical over 7 bases. CDR1 and CDR2 (germline): SEHNR, FQNEAQ (reference sequence). The CDR3 runs to 14 residues. With 5 bases clipped from V and 2 bases from J, the junction kept 4 bases outside the gene matches. In DNA form, the CDR3 reads TGTGCCAGCAGCCGGCGGGGGATCACAGATACGCAGTATTTT. This sequence encodes CASSRRGITDTQYF.

The V call is TRBV28, the J call TRBJ1-2; D remains unclear. V dropped 6 bases and J dropped 8 bases, with 19 bases sitting between them. Germline CDR1 and CDR2: MDHEN and SYDVKM. There are 14 residues in the CDR3. The CDR3 sequence is CASSPTDETRGYTF. The CDR3 DNA is TGTGCCAGCAGCCCAACCGATGAAACGCGGGGCTACACCTTC.

This clonotype was counted between two and nine times. This chain links TRBV20-1 with TRBJ2-4, with 11 positions matching TRBD1. The CDR3 has 18 amino acids. CDR1 and CDR2 (germline): DFQATT, SNEGSKA (reference sequence). The ends lost 3 bases at V and 0 bases at J; junction bases unmatched: 10. CDR3: CSARGTGTGGLAKNIQYF. The CDR3 nucleotides are TGCAGTGCTAGGGGAACCGGGACAGGGGGTCTAGCCAAAAACATTCAGTACTTC.

This clonotype was seen a handful of times. This chain uses TRBV19 with TRBJ2-7, with D unresolved. The V gene's germline CDR1 is LNHDA and CDR2 SQIVND (reference sequence). V dropped 3 bases and J dropped 7 bases, with 31 bases sitting between them. The length of the CDR3 is 19 residues. The CDR3 DNA follows: TGTGCCAGTAGTATGCGGTTTTGGAATACCTATCCTACGGATAGAGAGCAGTACTTC. The encoded protein is CASSMRFWNTYPTDREQYF.

V is TRBV7-3 and J is TRBJ2-1, with 7 bases lining up with TRBD1. Trimming cost V 5 bases and J 3 bases; bases outside gene matches: 4. Looked up from germline, CDR1 is SGHTA and CDR2 is FQGTGA. The CDR3 consists of 14 residues. The CDR3 spells CASSIRDSYNEQFF. For the CDR3, the DNA is TGTGCCAGCAGCATCCGGGACAGCTACAATGAGCAGTTCTTC.

The genes are TRBV4-2 and TRBJ2-3; 7 nucleotides match TRBD2. Losses at the gene ends were 0 bases for V and 2 bases for J; bases not matched to a gene: 8. Germline V gene lookup returns CDR1 LGHNA and CDR2 YNFKEQ. The CDR3 is 17 amino acids. The CDR3 coding sequence is TGTGCCAGCAGCCAAGATATGGCTAGCGGAACCACAGATACGCAGTATTTT. Translation: CASSQDMASGTTDTQYF.

The chain carries TRBV24-1 and TRBJ2-7, with TRBD1 matching 11 bases. The end of the DNA is better explained by TRBJ2-5, so the J call may be wrong. Germline values: CDR1 KGHDR, CDR2 SFDVKD. The CDR3 contains 17 residues. In DNA form, the CDR3 reads TGTGCCACCAGTGAAGGACAGGGGGCAAGCCCAAGGGAGACCCAGTACTTC. It specifies CATSEGQGASPRETQYF.

This clonotype was seen more than once but under ten times. The chain is built from TRBV6-2 or TRBV6-3 and TRBJ2-7; D is possibly TRBD2 (5 bases). Germline CDR1 is MNHEY and CDR2 is SVGEGT. Trimming removed 11 bases from V and 2 bases from J, with 13 bases in between. This CDR3 has 12 amino acids. CDR3 sequence reads: CAAKDGAYEQYF. The CDR3 coding sequence is TGTGCCGCGAAGGACGGGGCCTACGAGCAGTACTTC.

Only a few counts were recorded for this clonotype. This chain uses TRBV25-1 with TRBJ2-7; D is perhaps TRBD1 or TRBD2 (5 bases each). The CDR3 is 14 amino acids. Germline loops: CDR1 MGHDK, CDR2 SYGVNS. V was trimmed by 1 base and J by 2 bases, leaving 9 bases between them. The DNA for the CDR3 is TGTGCCAGCAGTGAATTGGAGGACACCTACGAGCAGTACTTC. This codes for CASSELEDTYEQYF.

In DNA, the CDR3 is TGTGCCAGCAGCTTATTCGAGGGGGTCCCCAAAACCTACGAGCAGTACTTC. This gives the protein CASSLFEGVPKTYEQYF. This rearrangement joins TRBV11-2 to TRBJ2-7, with D possibly TRBD1 on 6 matching bases. This CDR3 comprises 17 residues. Germline CDR1 is SGHAT and CDR2 is FQNNGV. V lost 2 bases, J lost 2 bases, and 19 bases lay in between.

The genes are TRBV24-1 and TRBJ1-1; D is unclear. The V end lost 7 bases, the J end lost 1 base, and 9 bases lay between the germline ends. The germline V gene encodes CDR1 KGHDR and CDR2 SFDVKD. There are 13 residues in the CDR3. DNA of the CDR3: TGTGCCACCAGATCCGACAAGAACACTGAAGCTTTCTTT. Its protein product is CATRSDKNTEAFF.

This rearrangement joins TRBV20-1 to TRBJ2-1, with D possibly TRBD2 on 6 matching bases. The CDR3 loop spans 13 amino acids. V dropped 5 bases and J dropped 8 bases, with 16 bases sitting between them. Germline CDR1 is DFQATT and CDR2 is SNEGSKA (reference sequence). CDR3: CSARRLVGDEQFF. The CDR3 nucleotides are TGCAGTGCTCGACGACTAGTTGGCGATGAGCAGTTCTTC.

The J gene is TRBJ2-3, the V gene TRBV6-5; a possible D gene is TRBD2 (6 bases). The CDR3 is 15 amino acids. Germline V CDR1 and CDR2: MNHEY, SVGAGI. The germline V and J ends were trimmed by 6 bases and 1 base, with 14 bases remaining between them. The CDR3 reads CASRLAGHRTDTQYF. The CDR3 DNA reads as TGTGCCAGCAGGCTTGCGGGGCATCGCACAGATACGCAGTATTTT.

This clonotype has only a few counts. This chain connects TRBV15 to TRBJ2-5; no clear D. Germline CDR1 and CDR2: LNHNV and YYDKDF (reference sequence). CDR3 size: 14 residues. Trimming removed 1 base at V and 4 bases at J, with 10 bases between. CDR3 in amino acids: CATSRGPRPETQYF. As DNA, the CDR3 is TGTGCCACCAGCAGAGGTCCCAGGCCAGAGACCCAGTACTTC.

This chain joins TRBV4-3 and TRBJ1-6, with TRBD1 matching 7 bases. The V gene end was trimmed by 4 bases and the J gene end by 15 bases; junction bases not matched to a gene: 9. The CDR3 length is 13 residues. Per germline, CDR1 LGHNA and CDR2 YSLEER. The CDR3 bases are TGCGCCAGCAGCCCAGATCAGGGGGGGGACCTCCACTTT. Protein: CASSPDQGGDLHF.

This clonotype occurred once. V and J are TRBV2 and TRBJ2-1; tentative D call: TRBD2 (6 bases). Germline V CDR1 and CDR2: SNHLY, FYNNEI. The V and J ends lost 3 bases and 8 bases respectively, with 11 bases between them. This CDR3 has 13 amino acids. CDR3 DNA: TGTGCCAGCAGTGAGGAAGGGGAGGATGAGCAGTTCTTC. Protein sequence: CASSEEGEDEQFF.